A single TCR beta chain is shown here with its context. These data belong to a study of blood T cell repertoires in COVID-19. The data were produced by immunoSEQ multiplex PCR, yet TCRdb's version contains in-frame clones alone and is incomplete. Of roughly 190,000 clones listed, 60% to 85% were seen once; the top ten hold 8.5% to 10%. The clonotype comes from a woman aged 45 to 65 with active or convalescent COVID-19. Sequencing was done on a sample of peripheral blood.

The CDR3 region has the DNA TGTGCCAGCTCGGGGGCCACAGGCCGAAACACCATATATTTT. Translated: CASSGATGRNTIYF. The chain has TRBV18 and TRBJ1-3, with D possibly matching TRBD1 (6 bases). This CDR3 is 14 amino acids long. V lost 6 bases, J lost 5 bases, and 14 bases lay in between. Germline CDR1 and CDR2: KGHSH and LQKENI.